These 20 T cell receptor beta chains originate from one sample sequenced in a study of beta chain features in type 1 diabetes. cDNA synthesis used the whole RNA isolate, giving expressed TCRB sequences. Libraries were prepared by immunoSEQ multiplex PCR; TCRdb keeps only in-frame clonotypes and omits some of them. The data hold fewer than 900,000 clones, with 15% to 20% observed a single time. The material sequenced was naive CD4+ T cells from blood. All receptors come from a young woman in good health.

For the CDR3, the DNA is TGTGCCAGCACACCTTCGGACAGGACTGGTACTGAAGCTTTCTTT. Its translation: CASTPSDRTGTEAFF. The genes are TRBV6-6 and TRBJ1-1, with TRBD1 matching 7 bases. The trim removed 7 bases at V and 5 bases at J, leaving 13 bases unmatched. This CDR3 spans 15 amino acids. Per germline, CDR1 MNHNY and CDR2 SVGAGI (reference sequence).

The rearrangement uses TRBV6-5 and TRBJ2-3, with unresolved D. V dropped 4 bases and J dropped 2 bases, with 7 bases sitting between them. This CDR3 is built from 13 residues. The germline V gene encodes CDR1 MNHEY and CDR2 SVGAGI. The CDR3 here is CASSFGPTDTQYF. CDR3 nucleotide sequence: TGTGCCAGCAGTTTTGGACCCACAGATACGCAGTATTTT.

This clone was recorded a few times. V gene TRBV6-5 combines with J gene TRBJ1-4; 8 nucleotides agree with TRBD1. The CDR3 covers 13 residues. V was pared by 5 bases and J by 14 bases, with 10 bases of the junction left unmatched. Looked up from germline, CDR1 is MNHEY and CDR2 is SVGAGI. DNA for the CDR3: TGTGCCAGCAGTAACCGGGACAGGTCCCTTCTGTTTTTT. Its protein product is CASSNRDRSLLFF.

This chain connects TRBV7-3 to TRBJ2-1; 7 nucleotides line up with TRBD2. From germline, CDR1 is SGHTA and CDR2 FQGTGA. The CDR3 spans 17 residues. The J segment lost 4 bases and the V segment lost 2 bases, leaving 11 bases of the junction unmatched. The CDR3 DNA reads TGTGCCAGCAGCTTAGGGAAAGCGGGGTCAAGGTACAATGAGCAGTTCTTC. Translated: CASSLGKAGSRYNEQFF. Full variable domain (outside the CDR3, taken from reference TRBV7-3 and TRBJ2-1): GAGVSQTPSNKVTEKGKYVELRCDPISGHTALYWYRQSLGQGPEFLIYFQGTGAADDSGLPNDRFFAVRPEGSVSTLKIQRTERGDSAVYLCASSLGKAGSRYNEQFFGPGTRLTVL.

This clone was seen only a few times. The chain recombines TRBV4-3 with TRBJ2-1, with 11 positions matching TRBD1. Germline V CDR1 and CDR2: LGHNA, YSLEER. V was clipped by 0 bases and J by 7 bases; unmatched bases: 5. This CDR3 has 16 residues. CDR3 DNA sequence: TGCGCCAGCAGCCAAGATTCTGGGACAGGGGGGAATGAGCAGTTCTTC. Its protein is CASSQDSGTGGNEQFF.

The chain combines TRBV18 with TRBJ2-3; no definite D call. CDR3 length: 12 amino acids. Trimming removed 5 bases at V and 4 bases at J, with 7 bases between. CDR1 and CDR2 from the germline V gene are KGHSH and LQKENI. CDR3 sequence reads: CASSTDSDTQYF. The CDR3 region has the DNA TGTGCCAGCTCAACAGACTCAGATACGCAGTATTTT.

Here the CDR3 reads CASSQGGTGQRPNGYTF. CDR3 coding DNA: TGTGCCAGCAGCCAAGGGGGGACGGGACAAAGGCCGAATGGCTACACCTTC. V usage is TRBV14 and J usage is TRBJ1-2; perhaps TRBD1 as D (6 bases). There are 17 residues in the CDR3. Trimming pared 1 base from V and 6 bases from J, leaving 21 bases between. The germline V gene encodes CDR1 SGHDN and CDR2 FVKESK. Using reference TRBV14 and TRBJ1-2 for the parts outside the CDR3, the full variable domain is EAGVTQFPSHSVIEKGQTVTLRCDPISGHDNLYWYRRVMGKEIKFLLHFVKESKQDESGMPNNRFLAERTGGTYSTLKVQPAELEDSGVYFCASSQGGTGQRPNGYTFGSGTRLTVV.

This clone appeared a few times. The V call is TRBV5-4, the J call TRBJ2-5, with a tentative D call TRBD2 (5 bases). Trimming stripped 2 bases from V and 2 bases from J, with 10 bases between. CDR1 and CDR2 from the germline V gene are SGHNT and YYREEE (reference sequence). The CDR3 has 14 amino acids. The CDR3 bases are TGTGCCAGCAGCTTCGGAGGTAGTCAAGAGACCCAGTACTTC. Its protein product is CASSFGGSQETQYF. Complete variable domain (other parts from reference TRBV5-4 and TRBJ2-5): ETGVTQSPTHLIKTRGQQVTLRCSSQSGHNTVSWYQQALGQGPQFIFQYYREEENGRGNFPPRFSGLQFPNYSSELNVNALELDDSALYLCASSFGGSQETQYFGPGTRLLVL.

With respect to this clone: Other nucleotide sequences from this sample produce the same CDR3. The J gene is TRBJ2-7, the V gene TRBV9, with D possibly called TRBD1 or TRBD2 (5 bases each). The CDR3 covers 13 residues. V lost 0 bases to trimming and J lost 3 bases, with 7 bases between them. CDR1 is SGDLS, CDR2 YYNGEE, per germline. CDR3 region: CASSVGDGYEQYF. In DNA, the CDR3 is TGTGCCAGCAGCGTAGGGGACGGCTACGAGCAGTACTTC.

This clone was observed a few times. The same CDR3 also results from other DNA sequences found in this sample. The CDR3 coding sequence is TGTGCCAGCAGTGAATCCGGTCTGGAGACCCAGTACTTC. This translates into CASSESGLETQYF. The chain is built from TRBV25-1 and TRBJ2-5, with D unresolved. The CDR3 extends over 13 amino acids. The germline V gene has CDR1 MGHDK and CDR2 SYGVNS. With 1 base removed from V and 5 bases from J, the gap between germline ends came to 8 bases.

This clone was observed a handful of times. Other DNA sequences in this sample translate to the same CDR3. The CDR3 sequence: CASSPRGGNTEAFF. CDR3 DNA: TGTGCCAGCAGCCCAAGGGGGGGGAACACTGAAGCTTTCTTT. The chain carries TRBV7-9 and TRBJ1-1; weak D call: TRBD1 (6 bases). This CDR3 region has 14 residues. Germline-derived CDR1 and CDR2 are SEHNR and FQNEAQ (reference sequence). Trimming left V 5 bases short and J 1 base short, with 11 bases between.

This clone was observed a handful of times. This chain joins TRBV19 and TRBJ1-2, with TRBD1 as a possible D gene (6 bases). This CDR3 is built from 12 residues. Germline loops: CDR1 LNHDA, CDR2 SQIVND (reference sequence). Trimming removed 5 bases from V and 8 bases from J, with 12 bases in between. CDR3 nucleotide sequence: TGTGCCAGTAGTGAAGACAGGCGCGGCTACACCTTC. The encoded protein is CASSEDRRGYTF. The full variable domain, its missing parts supplied by reference TRBV19 and TRBJ1-2, is DGGITQSPKYLFRKEGQNVTLSCEQNLNHDAMYWYRQDPGQGLRLIYYSQIVNDFQKGDIAEGYSVSREKKESFPLTVTSAQKNPTAFYLCASSEDRRGYTFGSGTRLTVV.

This clone was seen a few times. This chain joins TRBV10-3 and TRBJ1-2, with 7 bases that match TRBD1. V was clipped by 5 bases and J by 0 bases; unmatched bases: 6. The CDR3 consists of 15 residues. CDR1 is ENHRY and CDR2 is SYGVKD in the germline V gene. CDR3 amino acids: CAISLQGLPNYGYTF. In DNA, the CDR3 is TGTGCCATCAGTTTACAGGGGCTTCCTAACTATGGCTACACCTTC.

The chain's CDR3 is CASSRDRANEQFF. The CDR3 DNA follows: TGTGCCAGCAGTCGGGACAGGGCCAATGAGCAGTTCTTC. This chain links TRBV6-5 with TRBJ2-1; 9 bases are shared with TRBD1. The CDR3 covers 13 residues. The J segment lost 6 bases and the V segment lost 5 bases, leaving 2 bases of the junction unmatched. Looked up from germline, CDR1 is MNHEY and CDR2 is SVGAGI.

The V call is TRBV2, the J call TRBJ2-1; D possibly corresponds to TRBD2 (6 bases). Germline values: CDR1 SNHLY, CDR2 FYNNEI. The length of the CDR3 is 13 residues. V lost 6 bases, J lost 6 bases, and 12 bases lay in between. This CDR3 reads CASRGGPFNEQFF. In DNA form, the CDR3 reads TGTGCCAGCAGGGGGGGTCCCTTCAATGAGCAGTTCTTC.

The sample holds a few counts of this clone. The chain joins TRBV7-9 to TRBJ1-3, with 7 bases matching TRBD1. There are 18 residues in the CDR3. Germline V gives CDR1 SEHNR, CDR2 FQNEAQ (reference sequence). After removal of 5 bases from V and 1 base from J, the junction contained 14 bases not matched to a gene. The CDR3 region is CASSTRQGDRLSGNTIYF. The CDR3 nucleotides read TGTGCCAGCAGCACCAGACAGGGCGATCGTTTATCTGGAAACACCATATATTTT. Full variable domain (rest looked up from reference TRBV7-9 and TRBJ1-3): DTGVSQNPRHKITKRGQNVTFRCDPISEHNRLYWYRQTLGQGPEFLTYFQNEAQLEKSRLLSDRFSAERPKGSFSTLEIQRTEQGDSAMYLCASSTRQGDRLSGNTIYFGEGSWLTVV.

This chain connects TRBV15 to TRBJ2-5, with 8 bases that match TRBD1. The CDR3 length is 14 residues. Germline V gene data show CDR1 as LNHNV and CDR2 as YYDKDF (reference sequence). Trimming cost V 8 bases and J 5 bases; bases outside gene matches: 10. CDR3: CATSRQGAMETQYF. CDR3 nucleotides: TGTGCCACCTCCAGGCAGGGGGCTATGGAGACCCAGTACTTC.

On this clone itself: At the DNA level, this CDR3 is encoded by other sequences in the same sample as well. The rearrangement uses TRBV9 and TRBJ2-2; possibly TRBD2 for D (5 bases). Germline-derived CDR1 and CDR2 are SGDLS and YYNGEE. The CDR3 has 13 residues. V shed 0 bases and J shed 5 bases, with 5 bases lying between them. The DNA of the CDR3 is TGTGCCAGCAGCGTAGCGGGAACCGGGGAGCTGTTTTTT. Translated: CASSVAGTGELFF.

This clone was seen more than once but under ten times. The gene calls are TRBV5-1 and TRBJ2-2; D perhaps matches TRBD1 (6 bases). This CDR3 contains 17 residues. Trimming took off 2 bases at V and 2 bases at J, with 16 bases between the two ends. Germline V gene sequence: CDR1 SGHRS, CDR2 YFSETQ. CDR3 DNA sequence: TGCGCCAGCAGCTTACATACGAGACAGGCCAACACCGGGGAGCTGTTTTTT. This sequence encodes CASSLHTRQANTGELFF.

This clone was seen more than once but under ten times. Other DNA sequences from this sample encode an identical CDR3 as well. J is TRBJ2-6 and V is TRBV7-2; D unclear. Germline-derived CDR1 and CDR2 are SGHTA and FQGNSA. The CDR3 loop spans 14 amino acids. V lost 2 bases and J lost 1, with 3 bases in between. CDR3 in DNA: TGTGCCAGCAGCTTAACGTCTGGGGCCAACGTCCTGACTTTC. This codes for CASSLTSGANVLTF. Complete variable domain (other parts from reference TRBV7-2 and TRBJ2-6): GAGVSQSPSNKVTEKGKDVELRCDPISGHTALYWYRQSLGQGLEFLIYFQGNSAPDKSGLPSDRFSAERTGGSVSTLTIQRTQQEDSAVYLCASSLTSGANVLTFGAGSRLTVL.